A single sample gave rise to the 5 T cell receptor beta chains below, sequenced in a study of shared clonotypes between healthy human individuals (dated by TCRdb to 2018 to 2020). CD8 naive samples were CD45RO-negative cells positively selected for CCR7, giving a CD45RA+CCR7+ population that excluded TemRA cells. The library was obtained by the immunoSEQ multiplex PCR assay. What TCRdb holds here is the immuneACCESS table cut down to in-frame rearrangements. Part of the clones is not present; checked against another copy, under half of the missing clones reflect an unresolved V gene, and the others are unexplained. This sample holds fewer than 1 million clones; about 96% were observed only once. The ten largest clones take up around 0.25% of the sample. The sequenced material came from naive CD8+ T cells sorted from blood. Read against the paper, the sample's cell subset or site label means: CD45RA+CCR7+. Receptors were obtained from a man aged 30 to 39 in good health.

The V and J genes are TRBV27 and TRBJ2-7, with D tentatively TRBD1 or TRBD2 (5 bases each). Trimming shortened V by 5 bases and J by 3 bases, and 20 bases separated the two germline ends. This CDR3 has 16 amino acids. Germline-derived CDR1 and CDR2 are MNHEY and SMNVEV (reference sequence). DNA for the CDR3: TGTGCCAGCAGTCAAGTCTGGGACGGAAAACTCTACGAGCAGTACTTC. Its translation is CASSQVWDGKLYEQYF.

The chain recombines TRBV7-6 with TRBJ2-5, with 14 nucleotides matching TRBD2. The CDR3 covers 17 residues. J was trimmed by 1 base and V by 3 bases; bases with no gene match: 4. CDR1 and CDR2 from the germline V gene are SGHVS and FNYEAQ. The CDR3 nucleotides read TGTGCCAGCAGCTTTGGGACTAGCGGGAGTGGCCAAGAGACCCAGTACTTC. Translation: CASSFGTSGSGQETQYF.

The chain links TRBV7-2 to TRBJ2-1, with 16 bases identical to TRBD2. The CDR3 has 18 amino acids. Germline CDR1 reads SGHTA; CDR2 reads FQGNSA. V shed 5 bases and J 7 bases; nucleotides not matched to a gene: 11. The CDR3 region is CASSVGTSGRAVVNEQFF. For the CDR3, the DNA is TGTGCCAGCAGCGTCGGGACTAGCGGGAGGGCTGTGGTTAATGAGCAGTTCTTC.

The V and J genes are TRBV6-5 and TRBJ1-5; 7 bases fit TRBD1. The length of the CDR3 is 14 residues. From germline, CDR1 is MNHEY and CDR2 SVGAGI. V was pared by 6 bases and J by 4 bases, with 6 bases of the junction left unmatched. DNA for the CDR3: TGTGCCAGCAGGTCGGGACAGCTAAATCAGCCCCAGCATTTT. Protein product: CASRSGQLNQPQHF.

The CDR3 is CASSDRGSGAFF. CDR3 bases: TGTGCCAGCAGCGACAGAGGTTCAGGAGCTTTCTTT. This rearrangement joins TRBV9 to TRBJ1-1; D is unclear. V lost 3 bases, J lost 10 bases, and 13 bases lay in between. The CDR3 loop spans 12 amino acids. Germline CDR1 is SGDLS and CDR2 is YYNGEE.